The clone carrying this T cell receptor beta chain was picked up many times. Its antigen is not identified. This specimen comes from a study of prognosis after radiotherapy for stage I lung cancer. Study-wide background: Patient ages ran from about 50 to 95, with a median of approximately 70 years, and the group had 13 men and a handful of women. Findings of the study overall: Usage of the TRBV and TRBJ genes (in patients with versus without metastases) was reportedly different.

A draw of around 5.7 milliliters of peripheral blood took place at each of two time points. The germline V gene encodes CDR1 SGHRS and CDR2 YFSETQ. The length of the CDR3 is 15 residues. The V end lost 5 bases, the J end lost 0 bases, and 14 bases lay between the germline ends. Two-round multiplex PCR amplified TCR beta CDR3 from genomic DNA. The use of primers specific to each TRBV and TRBJ gene characterized first-round PCR. TCRdb re-called the multiplex PCR reads with MiXCR, one entry per CDR3 protein. Altogether some 15,000 distinct CDR3 sequences are present, about 17% being singletons, with the ten largest covering 38%.

V usage is TRBV5-1 and J usage is TRBJ2-5; a possible D gene is TRBD2 (5 bases). This clonotype was sampled from a donor aged 50 or older with non-small cell lung cancer. This material consisted of PBMCs, taken before or after stereotactic body radiation therapy (not recorded which). The CDR3 here is CASSPGLGYQETQYF. CDR3 bases: TGCGCCAGCAGTCCGGGGTTGGGCTACCAAGAGACCCAGTACTTC. Complete variable domain (other parts from reference TRBV5-1 and TRBJ2-5): KAGVTQTPRYLIKTRGQQVTLSCSPISGHRSVSWYQQTPGQGLQFLFEYFSETQRNKGNFPGRFSGRQFSNSRSEMNVSTLELGDSALYLCASSPGLGYQETQYFGPGTRLLVL.